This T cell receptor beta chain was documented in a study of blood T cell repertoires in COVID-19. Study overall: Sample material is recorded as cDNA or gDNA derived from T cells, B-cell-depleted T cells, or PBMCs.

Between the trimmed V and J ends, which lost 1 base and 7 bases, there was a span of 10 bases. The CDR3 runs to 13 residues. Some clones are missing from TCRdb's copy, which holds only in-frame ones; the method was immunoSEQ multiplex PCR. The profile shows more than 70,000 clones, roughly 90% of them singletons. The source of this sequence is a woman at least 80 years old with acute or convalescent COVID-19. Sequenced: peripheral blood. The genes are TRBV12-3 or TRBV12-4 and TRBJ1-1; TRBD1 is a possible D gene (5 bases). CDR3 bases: TGTGCCAGCAGTTTAGTTCAGGGCCATGAAGCTTTCTTT. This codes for CASSLVQGHEAFF.